This entry is about one T cell receptor beta chain. This record belongs to a study of blood T cells in healthy people across ages. Germline-derived CDR1 and CDR2 are LGHDT and YNNKEL (reference sequence). The CDR3 loop spans 16 amino acids. With 4 bases clipped from V and 6 bases from J, the junction kept 11 bases outside the gene matches. Next came a second PCR, run for about 6 to 12 cycles, which used a sample-barcoded 5' primer along with a J-beta primer mix. TCRdb re-called the 5' RACE reads with MiXCR, one entry per CDR3 protein. The table has over 1.5 million distinct CDR3 sequences, roughly 49% seen once; the top ten hold roughly 2.1%.

This clonotype was obtained from a woman between 40 and 50 years old in good health. Sequencing input: blood. The chain has TRBV3-1 and TRBJ2-1, with TRBD2 matching 8 bases. In DNA, the CDR3 is TGTGCCAGCAGCCGCTTATCCGGGGGGGGCTTCAATGAGCAGTTCTTC. It yields the protein CASSRLSGGGFNEQFF.